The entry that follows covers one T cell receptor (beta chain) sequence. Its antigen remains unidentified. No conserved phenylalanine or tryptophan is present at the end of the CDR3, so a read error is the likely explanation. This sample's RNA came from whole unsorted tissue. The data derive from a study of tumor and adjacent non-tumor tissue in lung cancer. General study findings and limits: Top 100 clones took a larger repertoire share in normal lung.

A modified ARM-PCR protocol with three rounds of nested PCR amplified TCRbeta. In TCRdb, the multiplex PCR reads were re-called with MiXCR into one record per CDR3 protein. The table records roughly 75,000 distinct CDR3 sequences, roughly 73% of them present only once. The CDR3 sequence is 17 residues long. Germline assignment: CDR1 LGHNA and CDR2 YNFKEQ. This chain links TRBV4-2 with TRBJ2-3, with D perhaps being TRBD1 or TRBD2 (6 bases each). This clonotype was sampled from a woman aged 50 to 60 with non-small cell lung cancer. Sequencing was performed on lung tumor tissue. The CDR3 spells CASTQEGGLAGSDTQYY. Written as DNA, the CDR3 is TGTGCCAGCACCCAAGAGGGGGGACTGGCGGGATCAGATACGCAGTATTAT.